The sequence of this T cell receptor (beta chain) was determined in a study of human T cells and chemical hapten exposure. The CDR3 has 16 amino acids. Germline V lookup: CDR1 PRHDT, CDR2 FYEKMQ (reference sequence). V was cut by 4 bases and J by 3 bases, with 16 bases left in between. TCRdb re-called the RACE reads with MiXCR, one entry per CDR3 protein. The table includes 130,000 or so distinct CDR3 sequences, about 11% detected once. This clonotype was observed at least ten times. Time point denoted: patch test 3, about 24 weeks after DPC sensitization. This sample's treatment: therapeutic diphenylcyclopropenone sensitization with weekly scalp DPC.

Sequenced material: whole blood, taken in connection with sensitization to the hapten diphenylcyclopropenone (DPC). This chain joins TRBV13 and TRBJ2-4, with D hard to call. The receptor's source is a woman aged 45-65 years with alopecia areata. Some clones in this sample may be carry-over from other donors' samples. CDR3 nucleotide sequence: TGTGCCAGCAGCTCCCTTGGGGTCCTCGGCAAAAACATTCAGTACTTC. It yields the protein CASSSLGVLGKNIQYF.